Presented here are 18 T cell receptor beta chains from one specimen sequenced in a study of cytomegalovirus exposure and HLA in healthy donors. The primer mix had 60 Vbeta and 13 Jbeta primers. Sequencing was performed with immunoSEQ multiplex PCR; in TCRdb, only in-frame clones are kept and a portion is missing. The sample yields 99,000 or so clones, 65% to 80% seen once. Sequences were obtained from PBMCs. The receptor set was obtained from a man aged 55 to 70 in good health and CMV-seropositive.

The chain is built from TRBV6-5 and TRBJ2-1; a possible D gene is TRBD2 (5 bases). Germline V CDR1 and CDR2: MNHEY, SVGAGI. The ends were cut back, 0 bases at V and 6 bases at J, with 9 bases in the middle. The CDR3 covers 14 residues. CDR3 sequence: CASSYSPSSNEQFF. The DNA for the CDR3 is TGTGCCAGCAGTTACTCGCCTAGCTCCAATGAGCAGTTCTTC.

The chain employs TRBV18 and TRBJ2-2; TRBD1 matches at 7 bases. Per germline, CDR1 KGHSH and CDR2 LQKENI. Losses at the gene ends were 1 base for V and 3 bases for J; bases not matched to a gene: 14. This CDR3 contains 19 residues. As DNA, the CDR3 is TGTGCCAGCTCACCACGGGGGACAGTCAAAAGCAGCTACACCGGGGAGCTGTTTTTT. This encodes CASSPRGTVKSSYTGELFF.

The chain uses TRBV9 and TRBJ2-5, with 12 bases fitting TRBD2. From germline, CDR1 is SGDLS and CDR2 YYNGEE. CDR3 size: 17 residues. V lost 0 bases to trimming and J lost 5 bases; unmatched junction nucleotides: 8. The CDR3 loop reads CASSVDLAGGLGETQYF. The CDR3 region has the DNA TGTGCCAGCAGCGTAGACCTAGCGGGGGGGCTCGGGGAGACCCAGTACTTC.

The rearrangement uses TRBV10-3 and TRBJ2-5, with TRBD1 matching over 7 bases. The CDR3 length is 14 residues. CDR1 and CDR2 (germline): ENHRY, SYGVKD. Trimming at V came to 5 bases and at J to 2 bases, leaving 5 bases not matched to a gene. In nucleotides, the CDR3 is TGTGCCATCAGTCTTACAGGGGTTCAAGAGACCCAGTACTTC. Translated, it gives CAISLTGVQETQYF.

V and J are TRBV6-5 and TRBJ2-5; TRBD1 matches 8 bases. Germline CDR1 MNHEY, CDR2 SVGAGI. The CDR3 has 14 amino acids. V gave up 6 bases and J gave up 7 bases; unmatched junction bases: 10. The DNA for the CDR3 is TGTGCCAGCAGCCCCGGACAGGGCCCCAGGACCCAGTACTTC. This codes for CASSPGQGPRTQYF.

The chain is built from TRBV28 and TRBJ2-2, with no clear D. This CDR3 is built from 15 residues. Germline-derived CDR1 and CDR2 are MDHEN and SYDVKM. The V gene lost 6 bases and the J gene lost 2 bases, with 13 bases spanning the gap. CDR3 sequence reads: CASRAGGLNTGELFF. CDR3 bases: TGTGCCAGCAGAGCTGGCGGCCTTAACACCGGGGAGCTGTTTTTT.

V is TRBV5-1 and J is TRBJ2-1, with 10 bases matching TRBD1. Germline V gives CDR1 SGHRS, CDR2 YFSETQ. CDR3 size: 15 residues. The J segment lost 4 bases and the V segment lost 0 bases, leaving 1 base of the junction unmatched. The CDR3 region has the DNA TGCGCCAGCAGCTTGGGACAGGGGGCTTACAATGAGCAGTTCTTC. Translating gives CASSLGQGAYNEQFF.

The chain links TRBV7-6 to TRBJ2-2, with a possible D match to TRBD2 (6 bases). Per germline, CDR1 SGHVS and CDR2 FNYEAQ. The CDR3 loop spans 13 amino acids. V was trimmed by 5 bases and J by 9 bases, leaving 13 bases between them. The CDR3 is CASSTRGRWELFF. In nucleotides, the CDR3 is TGTGCCAGCAGCACCCGGGGGAGGTGGGAGCTGTTTTTT.

This sequence joins TRBV9 and TRBJ2-7; 7 bases are shared with TRBD1. This CDR3 has 15 amino acids. The germline CDR1 and CDR2 sequences are SGDLS and YYNGEE. Trimming took 0 bases from V and 3 from J; bases not matched to a gene: 6. In DNA, the CDR3 is TGTGCCAGCAGCGTAGCCTGGACAGGAGACTACGAGCAGTACTTC. Translated: CASSVAWTGDYEQYF.

The rearrangement joins TRBV30 to TRBJ2-2; 8 nucleotides agree with TRBD1. The CDR3 runs 15 residues. The germline gives CDR1 GTSNPN, CDR2 SVGIG (reference sequence). V gave up 4 bases and J gave up 2 bases; unmatched junction bases: 6. In DNA, the CDR3 is TGTGCCTGGACGGGAACAGGGGGTAACACCGGGGAGCTGTTTTTT. It yields the protein CAWTGTGGNTGELFF.

The V and J genes are TRBV2 and TRBJ1-2, with 11 bases matching TRBD1. After removal of 4 bases from V and 1 base from J, the junction contained 8 bases not matched to a gene. The CDR3 consists of 17 residues. From germline, CDR1 is SNHLY and CDR2 FYNNEI. Here the CDR3 DNA reads TGTGCCAGCAGTGGAACAAGGGGACAGGGGGTTAACTATGGCTACACCTTC. This sequence encodes CASSGTRGQGVNYGYTF.

This clone was counted only a few times. The chain employs TRBV19 and TRBJ1-2, with D possibly being TRBD1 (6 bases). Trimming removed 8 bases at V and 7 bases at J, with 14 bases between. Germline-derived CDR1 and CDR2 are LNHDA and SQIVND (reference sequence). This CDR3 spans 12 amino acids. CDR3 residues: CASLGVGAGYTF. The DNA for the CDR3 is TGTGCCAGTCTGGGGGTGGGGGCTGGCTACACCTTC. Drawing the rest from reference TRBV19 and TRBJ1-2, the complete variable domain is DGGITQSPKYLFRKEGQNVTLSCEQNLNHDAMYWYRQDPGQGLRLIYYSQIVNDFQKGDIAEGYSVSREKKESFPLTVTSAQKNPTAFYLCASLGVGAGYTFGSGTRLTVV.

The genes are TRBV28 and TRBJ1-2; D is unclear. The germline V gene encodes CDR1 MDHEN and CDR2 SYDVKM. Trimming took off 6 bases at V and 8 bases at J, with 10 bases between the two ends. This CDR3 is built from 11 residues. The DNA for the CDR3 is TGTGCCAGCAGGTCCCCTGTCGGCTACACCTTC. This translates into CASRSPVGYTF.

This clone was observed a handful of times. This chain links TRBV5-1 with TRBJ2-3, with TRBD2 matching over 7 bases. CDR1 is SGHRS, CDR2 YFSETQ, per germline. V was pared by 4 bases and J by 3 bases, with 11 bases of the junction left unmatched. The CDR3 covers 16 residues. The chain's CDR3 is CASSISLAVGTDTQYF. The CDR3 DNA is TGCGCCAGCAGCATTAGCCTAGCGGTGGGGACAGATACGCAGTATTTT.

This clone was counted between two and nine times. The rearrangement uses TRBV9 and TRBJ1-2; D unresolved. The V end lost 4 bases, the J end lost 7 bases, and 8 bases lay between the germline ends. Germline values: CDR1 SGDLS, CDR2 YYNGEE. The CDR3 has 11 amino acids. In nucleotides, the CDR3 is TGTGCCAGCAGCACCCTAGGTGGCTACACCTTC. This translates into CASSTLGGYTF.

The CDR3 DNA follows: TGTGCCAGCAGCTTAGCACCAGGACATAGCTCCTACGAGCAGTACTTC. This gives the protein CASSLAPGHSSYEQYF. The V gene is TRBV7-9, the J gene TRBJ2-5; tentative D call: TRBD1 (5 bases). The assigned J gene may be wrong: the sequence end matches TRBJ2-7 better. CDR3 length: 16 residues. The V gene's germline CDR1 is SEHNR and CDR2 FQNEAQ (reference sequence).

V usage is TRBV18 and J usage is TRBJ2-3, with 7 bases fitting TRBD2. The length of the CDR3 is 15 residues. Germline V CDR1 and CDR2: KGHSH, LQKENI. The trim removed 6 bases at V and 4 bases at J, leaving 10 bases unmatched. CDR3 residues: CASSLGRGESDTQYF. The CDR3 DNA sequence: TGTGCCAGCTCTCTCGGACGGGGGGAATCAGATACGCAGTATTTT.

There are a few counts of this clone. The chain carries TRBV19 and TRBJ1-5, with a tentative D call TRBD1 (5 bases). Looked up from germline, CDR1 is LNHDA and CDR2 is SQIVND (reference sequence). V lost 3 bases to trimming and J lost 4 bases, with 16 bases between them. This CDR3 region has 16 residues. For the CDR3, the DNA is TGTGCCAGTAGTATCCCGGCGTTCCGGACAAATCAGCCCCAGCATTTT. Protein product: CASSIPAFRTNQPQHF.